A single sample is the source of the 5 T cell receptor beta chains below, sequenced in a study of shared clonotypes between healthy human individuals. Method: immunoSEQ multiplex PCR; TCRdb's copy keeps in-frame clones and lacks some. The repertoire holds about 490,000 clones, with approximately 81% as singletons. Sequencing input: PBMCs. The receptors were gathered from a woman aged 35 to 49 in good health. Some clones in this sample may be carry-over from other donors' samples.

The chain employs TRBV5-1 and TRBJ2-3, with D perhaps TRBD2 (6 bases). The V and J ends lost 4 bases and 5 bases respectively, with 14 bases between them. The CDR3 runs 14 residues. Germline V gene data show CDR1 as SGHRS and CDR2 as YFSETQ. The CDR3 reads CASSLRGGGDTQYF. For the CDR3, the DNA is TGCGCCAGCAGCCTAAGGGGAGGTGGAGATACGCAGTATTTT.

A word on this clone: Since no conserved phenylalanine or tryptophan closes the CDR3, a read error is the likely cause. The rearrangement uses TRBV18 and TRBJ1-5, with no clear D. CDR1 and CDR2 from the germline V gene are KGHSH and LQKENI. V was cut by 2 bases and J by 9 bases, with 14 bases left in between. CDR3 size: 14 residues. DNA of the CDR3: TGTGCCAGCTCACCAGGGGAGTGGCCGGGGCCCCAGCATCTT. Its translation: CASSPGEWPGPQHL.

The chain recombines TRBV6-1 with TRBJ2-7; D is perhaps TRBD1 (6 bases). The V gene's germline CDR1 is MNHNS and CDR2 SASEGT. Trimming took 4 bases from V and 2 from J, leaving 9 bases between them. The CDR3 covers 13 residues. In nucleotides, the CDR3 is TGTGCCAGCAGTGTTGGGACAACCTACGAGCAGTACTTC. Amino acid sequence: CASSVGTTYEQYF.

CDR3 residues: CASSLPAVHGYTF. In DNA, the CDR3 is TGTGCCAGCAGCTTACCAGCCGTCCATGGCTACACCTTC. The V gene is TRBV7-2, the J gene TRBJ1-2, with D unclear. This CDR3 is 13 amino acids long. CDR1 is SGHTA, CDR2 FQGNSA, per germline. V was shortened by 2 bases and J by 6 bases, with 10 bases between the two germline ends.

V is TRBV7-9 and J is TRBJ1-1, with D maybe TRBD1 (5 bases). Trimming took 5 bases from V and 2 from J, leaving 15 bases between them. There are 15 residues in the CDR3. CDR1 is SEHNR, CDR2 FQNEAQ, per germline (reference sequence). CDR3 DNA: TGTGCCAGCAGCCCCCGCGGGACGGGAAACACTGAAGCTTTCTTT. Its protein is CASSPRGTGNTEAFF.